A selection of T cell receptor beta chains follows, all from one sample in a study of esophageal squamous cell carcinoma under preoperative chemotherapy. MiXCR was run by TCRdb on the PCR reads, yielding one entry per CDR3 protein. The sample has approximately 15,000 distinct CDR3 sequences, 60% seen once. This material was collected from a patient given preoperative chemotherapy. The receptors originated from a human donor with esophageal squamous cell carcinoma. The donor label of this sample is uncertain. CDR3s include the opening cysteine and the closing phenylalanine or tryptophan. A D gene is named only where the DNA matches it firmly. Expanded clones are given a class, and other clones once, few, many or no size at all.

clone size	D gene	V gene	J gene	CDR3 protein	CDR3 DNA
NA	TRBD1	TRBV12-3/TRBV12-4	TRBJ2-3	CASSFGDRVTGAQYF	TGTGCCAGCAGTTTCGGGGACAGGGTCACAGGTGCGCAGTATTTT
NA	NA	TRBV6-1	TRBJ2-3	CASSRKGGGGTDTQYF	TGTGCCAGCAGTCGCAAGGGGGGGGGCGGCACAGATACGCAGTATTTC
few	NA	TRBV6-1	TRBJ2-6	CASSLHPGSGANVLTF	TGTGCCAGCAGTCTCCACCCAGGCTCTGGGGCCAACGTCCTGACTTTC
NA	NA	TRBV7-6	TRBJ2-5	CASSLVSLAPGTQYF	TGTGCCAGCAGCTTAGTGTCCCTGGCCCCGGGGACCCAGTACTTC
NA	TRBD2	TRBV14	TRBJ2-1	CASSQGTSVRSYNEQFF	TGTGCCAGCAGCCAAGGGACTAGCGTCCGCTCCTACAATGAGCAGTTCTTC
few	TRBD1	TRBV6-1	TRBJ1-4	CASSEGTGAATNEKLFF	TGTGCCAGCAGTGAAGGGACAGGTGCTGCAACTAATGAAAAACTGTTTTTT
many	NA	TRBV10-2	TRBJ1-6	CASSESGPDSPLHF	TGCGCCAGCAGTGAGTCGGGGCCTGATTCACCCCTCCACTTT
NA	TRBD2	TRBV6-1	TRBJ2-7	CASSEPGLAGEEQYF	TGTGCCAGCAGTGAACCGGGACTAGCGGGAGAGGAGCAGTACTTC
NA	NA	TRBV6-1	TRBJ2-1	CASSEGAGGSSYNEQFF	TGTGCCAGCAGTGAAGGAGCAGGGGGGAGCTCCTACAATGAGCAGTTCTTC
NA	TRBD1	TRBV6-2/TRBV6-3	TRBJ1-1	CASSLRQGLITEAFF	TGTGCCAGCAGTCTTCGACAGGGACTAATCACTGAAGCTTTCTTT
NA	TRBD2	TRBV6-1	TRBJ2-1	CASSAIGGVCATNIQYF	TGTGCCAGCAGTGCAATCGGGGGGGTGTGCGCCACAAACATTCAGTATTTC
NA	NA	TRBV6-1	TRBJ2-4	CAGRGAGDQEIQYF	TGTGCGGGGAGGGGGGCCGGGGACCAAGAGATCCAGTACTTC
NA	TRBD1	TRBV6-8	TRBJ2-3	CASSRKQGDGKDTQYF	TGTGCCAGCAGTCGCAAGCAGGGGGACGGGAAAGACACGCAGTATTTC
NA	NA	TRBV5-1	TRBJ2-2	CASSPSGTSTGELFF	TGCGCCAGCAGCCCCTCGGGGACATCTACCGGGGAGCTGTTTTTT
NA	TRBD1	TRBV7-9	TRBJ2-4	CASSESGGAGVDIQYF	TGTGCCAGCAGCGAATCAGGGGGCGCGGGCGTGGACATTCAGTACTTC
many	TRBD2	TRBV6-1	TRBJ2-7	CASSEARASGGNYEQYF	TGTGCCAGCAGTGAAGCTAGGGCTAGCGGGGGCAACTACGAGCAGTACTTC
NA	NA	TRBV6-1	TRBJ2-3	CASRTGGRGDTQYF	TGTGCCAGCAGGACCGGTGGGAGAGGCGATACGCAGTATTTT
medium-sized	TRBD1	TRBV6-4	TRBJ2-3	CASSESGQGADTQYF	TGTGCCAGCAGTGAAAGTGGCCAGGGGGCGGATACGCAGTATTTT
NA	NA	TRBV6-1	TRBJ2-3	CASSSGGTQYF	TGTGCCAGCAGCTCCGGAGGGACGCAGTATTTC
many	NA	TRBV6-1	TRBJ2-3	CASSEAMEHTQYF	TGTGCCAGCAGTGAAGCGATGGAACATACGCAGTATTTT
NA	TRBD1	TRBV11-3	TRBJ1-1	CASSFGQGNTEAFF	TGTGCCAGCAGCTTCGGACAGGGGAACACTGAAGCTTTCTTT
NA	NA	TRBV10-3	TRBJ2-3	CASHVGDGYDEQYF	TGTGCCAGTCACGTGGGGGACGGCTACGATGAGCAGTATTTT
once	NA	TRBV6-1	TRBJ2-1	CASKRGRSSYNEQFF	TGTGCCAGCAAACGGGGAAGGAGCTCCTACAATGAGCAGTTCTTC
few	NA	TRBV6-1	TRBJ2-1	CASGGARNEQFF	TGTGCCAGCGGAGGGGCGCGAAATGAGCAGTTCTTC
NA	NA	TRBV10-3	TRBJ2-5	CAGGEGGRGHGTQYF	TGTGCCGGGGGGGAAGGGGGCCGGGGCCACGGGACCCAGTACTTC
once	TRBD2	TRBV6-8	TRBJ2-4	CARGPGGRGAETQYF	TGTGCCAGGGGTCCCGGGGGGCGGGGGGCAGAGACGCAGTACTTC
NA	NA	TRBV6-4	TRBJ2-3	CGSSGGGATNTQYF	TGCGGCAGCAGTGGGGGGGGGGCCACAAACACGCAGTATTTC
NA	TRBD2	TRBV6-1	TRBJ2-2	CASRARSAGRSTEKLFF	TGTGCCAGCAGGGCCCGGTCAGCCGGGAGGAGCACCGAGAAGCTGTTTTTT
NA	NA	TRBV6-1	TRBJ1-5	CASSEVAGSNQPQHF	TGTGCCAGCAGTGAAGTGGCAGGGAGCAATCAGCCCCAGCATTTT
NA	NA	TRBV6-5	TRBJ2-2	CASSYLGELFF	TGTGCCAGCAGTTACTTGGGGGAGCTGTTTTTT
once	TRBD2	TRBV6-1	TRBJ2-3	CASGGAPGREADTQYF	TGTGCCAGCGGGGGAGCGCCGGGACGGGAGGCAGATACGCAGTATTTC
few	TRBD2	TRBV6-1	TRBJ2-3	CARAGGGDTETQYF	TGTGCCAGGGCTGGGGGGGGTGACACAGAGACGCAGTATTTT
NA	NA	TRBV6-1	TRBJ2-4	CASSESGRRGADIQYF	TGTGCCAGCAGTGAATCGGGGCGACGAGGGGCAGACATTCAGTATTTC
NA	NA	TRBV7-2	TRBJ2-7	CASTSLPGPAGEQYF	TGTGCCAGCACCTCACTACCGGGTCCCGCGGGGGAGCAGTACTTC
NA	NA	TRBV6-1	TRBJ2-2	CASRTRATGGELFF	TGTGCCAGCCGGACCCGGGCGACAGGCGGTGAGCTGTTCTTT
NA	NA	TRBV6-1	TRBJ2-5	CASSQPGYPVTQYF	TGTGCCAGCAGTCAACCGGGGTACCCTGTGACCCAGTACTTC
NA	TRBD2	TRBV7-2	TRBJ2-3	CAGSGGPDEDTQYF	TGTGCGGGCAGCGGGGGCCCTGACGAAGATACGCAGTATTTT
NA	NA	TRBV12-3/TRBV12-4	TRBJ2-7	CASSFRVVGEQYF	TGTGCCAGCAGTTTTCGGGTAGTCGGCGAGCAGTACTTC
NA	NA	TRBV7-2	TRBJ1-3	CASSTGPQFGNTIYF	TGTGCCAGCAGCACGGGACCCCAATTTGGAAACACCATATATTTT
many	NA	TRBV7-6	TRBJ2-2	CASSPFPRGGELFF	TGTGCCAGCAGCCCGTTTCCCCGCGGCGGGGAGCTGTTTTTT
NA	NA	TRBV6-1	TRBJ2-3	CAGARGGDKETQYF	TGTGCGGGCGCTAGGGGCGGGGACAAAGAGACGCAGTATTTT
NA	NA	TRBV12-3/TRBV12-4	TRBJ2-1	CASSLDGYEQFF	TGTGCCAGCAGTTTAGACGGGTACGAGCAGTTCTTC
NA	NA	TRBV6-5	TRBJ2-1	CASSYSVSRVSYEQFF	TGTGCCAGCAGTTACAGCGTTTCCCGGGTCTCCTACGAGCAGTTCTTC
many	NA	TRBV14	TRBJ2-3	CASSQDRVTQYF	TGTGCCAGCAGCCAAGATCGGGTTACGCAGTATTTT
NA	TRBD2	TRBV6-1	TRBJ2-4	CASTDGGRAKNIQYF	TGTGCCAGCACTGACGGGGGGAGGGCCAAAAACATCCAGTACTTC
NA	NA	TRBV6-1	TRBJ2-4	CASSRTGVGAEDTQYF	TGTGCCAGCAGTCGCACGGGGGTGGGAGCGGAAGATACGCAGTACTTC
NA	TRBD2	TRBV11-3	TRBJ2-1	CASSRRGSSYEQFF	TGTGCCAGCAGCAGACGCGGGAGTTCCTACGAGCAGTTCTTC
few	NA	TRBV4-3	TRBJ2-7	CASSQGTPQPNALYEQYF	TGCGCCAGCAGCCAAGGGACTCCCCAGCCGAACGCCCTTTACGAGCAGTACTTC
NA	TRBD1	TRBV12-3/TRBV12-4	TRBJ1-5	CASNGGQGDDQPQHF	TGTGCCAGCAACGGGGGGCAGGGGGACGATCAGCCCCAGCATTTT
many	NA	TRBV6-5	TRBJ2-2	CASSYGATGELFF	TGTGCCAGCAGTTATGGGGCCACCGGGGAGCTGTTTTTT
NA	NA	TRBV6-1	TRBJ2-3	CASRLGLSGSDGDTQYF	TGTGCCAGCAGATTGGGGCTGAGCGGCAGCGACGGAGATACCCAGTATTTC
NA	NA	TRBV6-1	TRBJ2-3	CGSSGVWAKDIQYF	TGTGGCAGCTCGGGGGTGTGGGCCAAAGACATTCAGTATTTT
medium-sized	TRBD2	TRBV6-5	TRBJ2-7	CASSSGLDYSYEQYF	TGTGCCAGCAGTTCGGGACTAGATTACTCCTACGAGCAGTACTTC
once	NA	TRBV10-1	TRBJ2-3	CARGPGGRDTDTQYF	TGCGCCAGGGGACCTGGGGGCCGTGATACAGATACGCAGTATTTC